This TCR beta chain was identified during a study of blood T cell repertoires in COVID-19. In the study overall: In each case, the material was cDNA or gDNA derived from T cells, B-cell-depleted T cells, or PBMCs.

Sequencing used immunoSEQ multiplex PCR; TCRdb keeps in-frame clones, though not all of them. Of 300,000 to 400,000 clones in the sample, over 75% were seen once. A single count supports this clone. Participant ages covered roughly 18 to 89 years across approximately 25 US areas. Participant-reported clinical history was the basis for cohort assignment. Recovered participants had two consecutive negative NP/OP PCR tests, healthcare professional clearance, or symptom resolution. The CDR3 totals 14 residues. V shed 3 bases and J 2 bases; nucleotides not matched to a gene: 2. Germline CDR1 reads SEHNR; CDR2 reads FQNEAQ (reference sequence).

The sequence derives from a man aged 18 to 35 who had recovered from COVID-19. The gene calls are TRBV7-9 and TRBJ2-7; TRBD2 matches 9 bases. The sequenced sample consisted of PBMCs or T cells enriched from blood (not recorded which). CDR3 in DNA: TGTGCCAGCAGCTTGGGACTAGCCCCCTACGAGCAGTACTTC. Translated: CASSLGLAPYEQYF.